Listed below are T cell receptor beta chains from one sample, sequenced in a study of PD-1 blockade in classical Hodgkin lymphoma. Some clones are missing from TCRdb's copy, which holds only in-frame ones; the method was immunoSEQ multiplex PCR. The sample has roughly 11,000 clones; roughly 85% are singletons. Specimen: peripheral blood mononuclear cells (PBMCs), collected at baseline. The receptors originated from a human donor with classical Hodgkin lymphoma. Both conserved end residues are part of each CDR3. The D gene is left open where the match is weak. The size entry is marked missing in some rows and otherwise reads once, few, many or a size class.

V gene	D gene	J gene	clone size	CDR3 DNA	CDR3 protein
TRBV15	-	TRBJ2-2	-	TGTGCCACCAGCCCCGAGGCGGGCCTCGGGGAGCTGTTTTTT	CATSPEAGLGELFF
TRBV27	-	TRBJ2-1	medium-sized	TGTGCCAGCAGTTTATTCCTAGCACCGCATGAGCAGTTCTTC	CASSLFLAPHEQFF
TRBV6-5	-	TRBJ2-7	-	TGTGCCAGCAGTTCCCCCCTTGCGGGCGAGCAGTACTTC	CASSSPLAGEQYF
TRBV27	-	TRBJ2-7	once	TGTGCCAGCAGTTTATCGCCGGCCATCTACGAGCAGTACTTC	CASSLSPAIYEQYF
TRBV30	TRBD1	TRBJ2-2	-	TGTGCCTGGAGATCGAGGGACAGGGTGACCGGGGAGCTGTTTTTT	CAWRSRDRVTGELFF
TRBV5-6	TRBD1	TRBJ1-1	-	TGTGCCAGCACTAGGAGGTCCGGGACAGGGGTCCTCATGAACACTGAAGCTTTCTTT	CASTRRSGTGVLMNTEAFF
TRBV18	-	TRBJ2-7	-	TGTGCCAGCTCACCCGGGGGCCGGGCCCGCCTTGGCCACGAGCAGTACTTC	CASSPGGRARLGHEQYF
TRBV9	TRBD1	TRBJ1-3	-	TGTGCCAGCAGCCCCTCGACTCCCCTGACAGGGTCTTCTGGAAACACCATATATTTT	CASSPSTPLTGSSGNTIYF
TRBV28	-	TRBJ1-3	-	TGTGCCAGCAGCTCCGGACGGTCATGGGGAAACACCATATATTTT	CASSSGRSWGNTIYF
TRBV28	TRBD1	TRBJ2-4	-	TGTGCCAGCAGTTTAAGGGGGCGACGCGTTATTACTTTTTTAGTGGAAGACATTCAGTACTTC	CASSLRGRRVITFLVEDIQYF
TRBV19	-	TRBJ2-3	-	TGTGCCAGTACCCTATTCTGGAGCGGCCGCACAGATACGCAGTATTTT	CASTLFWSGRTDTQYF
TRBV5-1	-	TRBJ1-6	-	TGCGCCAGCAGCTCGGAGATATCGGCACCCCTCCACTTT	CASSSEISAPLHF
TRBV11-2	-	TRBJ2-3	-	TGTGCCAGCAGCTTAGCGTCTAGCAGGAGGGATACGCAGTATTTT	CASSLASSRRDTQYF
TRBV30	-	TRBJ1-2	-	TGTGCCTGGAGTGAGGGCCGTGGCATCGAGGGCTACACCTTC	CAWSEGRGIEGYTF
TRBV5-1	TRBD2	TRBJ2-7	-	TGCGCCAGCAGCTTGGAGCTAGCGGGAGGGTACGAGCAGTACTTC	CASSLELAGGYEQYF
TRBV7-6	-	TRBJ1-4	-	TGTGCCAGCAGCCTGGGGGAATGGGTGGGTGAAAAACTGTTTTTT	CASSLGEWVGEKLFF
TRBV30	-	TRBJ1-2	-	TGTGCCTGGAGTGTAGGAATGAACTATGGCTACACCTTC	CAWSVGMNYGYTF
TRBV7-6	-	TRBJ2-5	-	TGTGCCAGCAGCGGCTGGGGGGACCAAGAGACCCAGTACTTC	CASSGWGDQETQYF
TRBV7-8	-	TRBJ2-1	medium-sized	TGTGCCAGCAGCCACCGGCGTCCGGGAGATAGCGAATACAATGAGCAGTTCTTC	CASSHRRPGDSEYNEQFF
TRBV7-9	-	TRBJ1-2	-	TGTGCCAGCAGCTGGGACCTCCGGGGCTACACCTTC	CASSWDLRGYTF
TRBV18	TRBD2	TRBJ2-1	once	TGTGCCAGCTCACCGACTAGCGGGATTGGCAATGAGCAGTTCTTC	CASSPTSGIGNEQFF
TRBV4-3	-	TRBJ2-1	-	TGCGCCAGCAGCCAAGGGGACTGGCTGGAATTGAGCTCCTACAATGAGCAGTTCTTC	CASSQGDWLELSSYNEQFF
TRBV30	-	TRBJ2-1	-	TGTGCCTGGGCCAGAGCGGGTTATGAGCAGTTCTTC	CAWARAGYEQFF
TRBV5-4	-	TRBJ1-1	-	TGTGCCAGCAGCTTGCCGGGAACTGAAGCTTTCTTT	CASSLPGTEAFF
TRBV7-4	TRBD2	TRBJ2-1	-	TGTGCCAGCAGCGTAGTGACTAGCAGCGATGAGCAGTTCTTC	CASSVVTSSDEQFF
TRBV2	-	TRBJ2-7	-	TGTGCCAGCAAGGATCCTTACGAGCAGTACTTC	CASKDPYEQYF
TRBV28	-	TRBJ2-3	-	TGTGCCAGCAGTCCTTGGACCCCGTTGGGGGATACGCAGTATTTT	CASSPWTPLGDTQYF
TRBV10-1	TRBD2	TRBJ2-7	-	TGCGCCAGCAGTCCGGAAACTAGCGGGAGGGACGAGCAGTACTTC	CASSPETSGRDEQYF
TRBV30	-	TRBJ1-5	once	TGTGCCTGGGAACAGGGCGGCAATCAGCCCCAGCATTTT	CAWEQGGNQPQHF
TRBV5-1	-	TRBJ2-7	few	TGCGCCAGCAGCTTGGCTGGGGGCACGTACGAGCAGTACTTC	CASSLAGGTYEQYF
TRBV6-1	-	TRBJ2-7	-	TGTGCCAGCAGTTTTGGGTTAGGGCAAAACTACGAGCAGTACTTC	CASSFGLGQNYEQYF
TRBV7-6	-	TRBJ2-2	-	TGTGCCAGCAGCTTGGCGATCGGACCTGTCACCGGGGAGCTGTTTTTT	CASSLAIGPVTGELFF
TRBV27	-	TRBJ2-7	-	TGTGCCAGCAGTTTATCGCTAGGGACGGTCTCCTACGAGCAGTACTTC	CASSLSLGTVSYEQYF
TRBV11-3	TRBD2	TRBJ2-1	-	TGTGCCAGCAGCTTACAAGTAGCGGGAGGGGCTGATGAGCAGTTCTTC	CASSLQVAGGADEQFF
TRBV7-2	-	TRBJ2-1	-	TGTGCCAGCAGCACCGGCCCTGGCGGGCTTGTTAATGAGCAGTTCTTC	CASSTGPGGLVNEQFF
TRBV19	-	TRBJ1-5	-	TGTGCCAGTAGTTACGTTCAGGCGAATCAGCCCCAGCATTTT	CASSYVQANQPQHF
TRBV7-2	TRBD1	TRBJ2-7	-	TGTGCCAGCAGCTTAGATAGGACAGGGGAGCAGTACTTC	CASSLDRTGEQYF
TRBV21-1	-	TRBJ2-1	-	TGTGCCAGCAGCAGTGGACTAGCGGGAGGATACAATGAGCAGTTCTTC	CASSSGLAGGYNEQFF